This TCR beta chain was captured by sequencing in a study of blood T cells in healthy people across ages. The length of the CDR3 is 14 residues. V gave up 2 bases and J gave up 11 bases, with 18 bases separating them. Germline V CDR1 and CDR2: MGHDK, SYGVNS. A remark on this clonotype: What it recognizes is unknown.

A second about 6 to 12 cycle PCR used barcoded and J-beta primers. MiXCR, run by TCRdb on the 5' RACE reads, gives a single entry per CDR3 protein. The sample consists of 1.4 million or so distinct CDR3 sequences, about 42% of them appearing once. General observations from the study: There was a strong correlation between TCR beta diversity and naive T cell percentage.

This TCR derives from a woman between 18 and 30 years old in good health. The J gene is TRBJ2-5, the V gene TRBV25-1, with D unclear. Material: blood. The CDR3 DNA reads as TGTGCCAGCAGTGAACTATTGACGTACAATGAGCAGTACTTC. Residues: CASSELLTYNEQYF.